This TCR beta chain came from a study of shared clonotypes between healthy human individuals. The study, taken as a whole, reports: Naive subsets usually exceeded memory subsets in estimated richness.

In the case of this clone: Its specificity is unknown.

The repertoire was sequenced with immunoSEQ multiplex PCR; TCRdb's copy has only in-frame clones and lacks some. This sample has more than 1,200,000 clones, with around 98.5% found just once. This CDR3 is built from 15 residues. CDR1 and CDR2 (germline): MNHEY, SMNVEV (reference sequence). Trimming cost V 3 bases and J 1 base, with 12 bases left between them. Sequencing was performed on naive CD4+ T cells sorted from blood. Regarding subset: CD45RA+ positively selected. The chain couples TRBV27 to TRBJ1-1, with D possibly matching TRBD1 (5 bases). The sequence derives from a man younger than 45 in good health. The CDR3 loop reads CASSLTRDENTEAFF. CDR3 bases: TGTGCCAGCAGTTTGACCCGGGACGAGAACACTGAAGCTTTCTTT.